A single sample is the source of the 2 T cell receptor beta chains below, sequenced in a study of T cell repertoires in cytomegalovirus infection. These receptors' targets are unknown. One entry per CDR3 protein results from TCRdb running MiXCR on the reads. The sample contains roughly 310,000 distinct CDR3 sequences, around 29% of which appear only once. Sequencing was performed on cultured PBMCs, taken from culture after CMV antigen stimulation. The source is a human donor in good health (CMV status not recorded). Some clones in this sample may be carry-over from other donors' samples.

The chain links TRBV7-9 to TRBJ2-7, with TRBD1 identical over 11 bases. V lost 5 bases, J lost 2 bases, and 8 bases stayed unmatched. CDR3 length: 16 residues. Germline V lookup: CDR1 SEHNR, CDR2 FQNEAQ (reference sequence). The CDR3 nucleotides read TGTGCCAGCAGCCCGGGACAGGGGGGCCCCACCTACGAGCAGTACTTC. It is translated as CASSPGQGGPTYEQYF.

The chain uses TRBV12-3 or TRBV12-4 and TRBJ1-2; 7 positions match TRBD1. The CDR3 sequence is 13 residues long. Trimming took 5 bases from V and 4 from J; bases not matched to a gene: 4. CDR3 amino acids: CASSTGVFYGYTF. The CDR3 DNA sequence: TGTGCCAGCAGTACAGGGGTCTTCTATGGCTACACCTTC.